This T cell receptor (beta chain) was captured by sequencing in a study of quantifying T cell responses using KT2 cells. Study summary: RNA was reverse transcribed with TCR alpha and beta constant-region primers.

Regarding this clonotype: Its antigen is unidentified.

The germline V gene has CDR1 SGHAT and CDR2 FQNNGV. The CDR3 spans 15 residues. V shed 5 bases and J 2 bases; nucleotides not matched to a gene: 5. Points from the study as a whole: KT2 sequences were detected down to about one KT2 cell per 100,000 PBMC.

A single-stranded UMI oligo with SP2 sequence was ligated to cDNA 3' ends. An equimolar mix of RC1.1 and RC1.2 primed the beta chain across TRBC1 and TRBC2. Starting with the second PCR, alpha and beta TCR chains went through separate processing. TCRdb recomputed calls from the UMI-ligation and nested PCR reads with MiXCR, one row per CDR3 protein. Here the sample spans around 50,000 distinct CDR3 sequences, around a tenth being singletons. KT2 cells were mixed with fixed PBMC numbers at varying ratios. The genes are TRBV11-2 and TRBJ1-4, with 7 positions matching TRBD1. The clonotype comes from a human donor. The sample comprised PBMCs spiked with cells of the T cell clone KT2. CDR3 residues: CASSPSGGTNEKLFF. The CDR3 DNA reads TGTGCCAGCAGCCCCTCAGGGGGGACTAATGAAAAACTGTTTTTT.